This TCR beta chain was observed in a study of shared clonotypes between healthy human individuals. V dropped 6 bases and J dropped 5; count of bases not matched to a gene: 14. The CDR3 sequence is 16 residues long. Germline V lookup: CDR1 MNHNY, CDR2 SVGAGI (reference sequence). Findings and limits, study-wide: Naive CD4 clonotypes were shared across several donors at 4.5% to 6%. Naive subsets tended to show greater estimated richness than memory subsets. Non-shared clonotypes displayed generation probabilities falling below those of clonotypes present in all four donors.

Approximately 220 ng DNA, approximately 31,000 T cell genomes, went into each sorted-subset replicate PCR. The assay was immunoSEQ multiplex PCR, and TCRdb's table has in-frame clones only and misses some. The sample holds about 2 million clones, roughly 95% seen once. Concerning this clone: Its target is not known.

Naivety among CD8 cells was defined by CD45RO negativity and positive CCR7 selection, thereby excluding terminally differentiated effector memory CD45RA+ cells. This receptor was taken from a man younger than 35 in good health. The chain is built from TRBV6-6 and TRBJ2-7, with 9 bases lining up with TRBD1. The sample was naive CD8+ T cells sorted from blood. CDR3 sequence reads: CASSPKDRGRLNEQYF. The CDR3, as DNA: TGTGCCAGCAGCCCCAAGGACAGGGGTCGACTAAACGAGCAGTACTTC.